This T cell receptor beta chain was observed in a study of T-cell reconstitution after alpha-beta-depleted transplantation in children. Findings of the study overall: T-cell numbers and diversity one year post-transplant derived largely from freshly generated T cells. After transplant, high TCRbeta diversity at day 60 in some patients arose from surviving recipient T cells and thymic progenitors. Several hundred rapidly expanded clones from non-depleted graft cells reportedly supplied alpha-beta T cells about two months post-transplant.

Unique molecular identifiers were incorporated when the TCRbeta library was constructed. TCRdb called the PCR reads again in MiXCR, with one record for every CDR3 protein. The sample yields 700,000 to 950,000 distinct CDR3 sequences, 15% to 20% seen once. Regarding this clonotype: Its antigen is not known.

The TCR sequence derives from a male patient aged 10-17 years who had a stem cell transplant for acute lymphoblastic leukemia, so the T cells may come from the graft donor. The source was PBMCs, mostly from graft donor cells, collected 360 days after TCRalphabeta/CD19-depleted stem cell transplant.

The CDR3 region is CASSLVGQGLNTEAFF. The CDR3 nucleotides read TGTGCCAGCAGCTTAGTAGGACAGGGGTTGAACACTGAAGCTTTCTTT. The chain recombines TRBV7-9 with TRBJ1-1; TRBD1 matches 9 bases. V lost 1 base, J lost 0 bases, and 3 bases stayed unmatched. The CDR3 totals 16 residues. Germline V lookup: CDR1 SEHNR, CDR2 FQNEAQ (reference sequence).